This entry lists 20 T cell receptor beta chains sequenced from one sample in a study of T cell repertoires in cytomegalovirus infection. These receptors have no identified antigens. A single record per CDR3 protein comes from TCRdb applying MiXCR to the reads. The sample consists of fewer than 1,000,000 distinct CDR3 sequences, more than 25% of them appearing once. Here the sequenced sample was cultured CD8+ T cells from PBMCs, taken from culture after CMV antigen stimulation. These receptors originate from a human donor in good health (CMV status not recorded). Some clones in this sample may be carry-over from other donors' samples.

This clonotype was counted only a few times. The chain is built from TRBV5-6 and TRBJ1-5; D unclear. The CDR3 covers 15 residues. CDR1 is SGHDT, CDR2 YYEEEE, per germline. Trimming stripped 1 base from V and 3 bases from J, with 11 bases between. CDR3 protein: CASSLNGLTNQPQHF. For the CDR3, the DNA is TGTGCCAGCAGCTTGAATGGGCTAACCAATCAGCCCCAGCATTTT. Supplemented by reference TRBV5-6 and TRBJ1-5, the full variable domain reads DAGVTQSPTHLIKTRGQQVTLRCSPKSGHDTVSWYQQALGQGPQFIFQYYEEEERQRGNFPDRFSGHQFPNYSSELNVNALLLGDSALYLCASSLNGLTNQPQHFGDGTRLSIL.

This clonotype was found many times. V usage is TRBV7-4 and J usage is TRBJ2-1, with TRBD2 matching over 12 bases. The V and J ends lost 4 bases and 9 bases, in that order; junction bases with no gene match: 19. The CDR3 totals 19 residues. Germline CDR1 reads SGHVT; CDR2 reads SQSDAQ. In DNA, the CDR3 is TGTGCCAGCAGCTCCCCGCTAGAGACTAGCGGGGGCCTTAGGGGTGAGCAGTTCTTC. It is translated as CASSSPLETSGGLRGEQFF.

In DNA, the CDR3 is TGTGCCAGCAGCTATTATTTTGACAGGGGCGACTCCTACGAGCAGTACTTC. Translating it yields CASSYYFDRGDSYEQYF. The rearrangement uses TRBV12-3 or TRBV12-4 and TRBJ2-7, with 8 bases fitting TRBD1. With V trimmed by 6 bases and J by 0 bases, 13 bases remained unmatched. The CDR3 sequence is 17 residues long.

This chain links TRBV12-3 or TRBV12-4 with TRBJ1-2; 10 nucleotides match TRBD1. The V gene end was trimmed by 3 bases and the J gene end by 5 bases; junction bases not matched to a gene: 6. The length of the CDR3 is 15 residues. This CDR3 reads CASSFRQGAGYGYTF. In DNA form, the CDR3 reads TGTGCCAGCAGTTTCCGACAGGGGGCGGGATATGGCTACACCTTC.

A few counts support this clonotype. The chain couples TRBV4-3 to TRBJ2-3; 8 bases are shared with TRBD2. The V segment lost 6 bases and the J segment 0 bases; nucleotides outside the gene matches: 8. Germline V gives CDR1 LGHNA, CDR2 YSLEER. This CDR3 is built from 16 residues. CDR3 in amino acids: CASSFRLAPSTDTQYF. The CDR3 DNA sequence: TGCGCCAGCAGTTTTAGACTAGCGCCAAGCACAGATACGCAGTATTTT.

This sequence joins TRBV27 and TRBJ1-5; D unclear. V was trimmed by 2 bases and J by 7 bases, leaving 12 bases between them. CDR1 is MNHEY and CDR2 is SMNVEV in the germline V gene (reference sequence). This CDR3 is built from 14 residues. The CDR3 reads CASSLAPGSQPQHF. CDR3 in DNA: TGTGCCAGCAGTTTAGCTCCCGGCAGCCAGCCCCAGCATTTT.

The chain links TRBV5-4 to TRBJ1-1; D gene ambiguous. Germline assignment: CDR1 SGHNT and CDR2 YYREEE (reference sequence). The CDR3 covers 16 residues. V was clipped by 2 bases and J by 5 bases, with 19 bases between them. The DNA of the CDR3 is TGTGCCAGCAGCTTTACTCGGGAGGTGATTGGGACTGAAGCTTTCTTT. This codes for CASSFTREVIGTEAFF.

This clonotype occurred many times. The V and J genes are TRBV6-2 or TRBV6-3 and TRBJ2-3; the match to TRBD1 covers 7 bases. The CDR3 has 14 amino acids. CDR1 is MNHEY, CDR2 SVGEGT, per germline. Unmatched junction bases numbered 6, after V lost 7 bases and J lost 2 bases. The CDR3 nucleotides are TGTGCCAGCACGCCAGGGGGAATCACAGATACGCAGTATTTT. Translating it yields CASTPGGITDTQYF.

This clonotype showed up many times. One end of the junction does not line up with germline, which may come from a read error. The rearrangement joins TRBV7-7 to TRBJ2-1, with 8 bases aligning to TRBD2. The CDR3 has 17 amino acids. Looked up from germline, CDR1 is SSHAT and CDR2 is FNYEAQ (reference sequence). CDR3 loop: CASSLGLAPSRYNEQFF. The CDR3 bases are TGTGCTAGCAGCTTAGGACTAGCTCCCAGTAGGTACAATGAGCAGTTCTTC.

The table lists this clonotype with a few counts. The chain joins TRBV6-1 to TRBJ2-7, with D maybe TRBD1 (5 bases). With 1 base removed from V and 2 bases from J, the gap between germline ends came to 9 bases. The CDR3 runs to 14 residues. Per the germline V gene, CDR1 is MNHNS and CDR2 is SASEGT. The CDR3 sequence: CASSEGTRPYEQYF. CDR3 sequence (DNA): TGTGCCAGCAGTGAAGGGACAAGACCCTACGAGCAGTACTTC.

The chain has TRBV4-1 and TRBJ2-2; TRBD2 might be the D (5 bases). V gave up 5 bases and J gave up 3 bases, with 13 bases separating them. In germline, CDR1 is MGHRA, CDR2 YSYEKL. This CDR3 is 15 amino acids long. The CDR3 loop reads CASSYGGRDTGELFF. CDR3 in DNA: TGCGCCAGCAGCTACGGCGGGCGGGACACCGGGGAGCTGTTTTTT.

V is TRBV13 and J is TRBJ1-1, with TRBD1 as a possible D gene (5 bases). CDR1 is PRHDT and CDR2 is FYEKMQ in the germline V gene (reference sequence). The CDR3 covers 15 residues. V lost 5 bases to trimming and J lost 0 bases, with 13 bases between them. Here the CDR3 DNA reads TGTGCCAGCAGCGGCGGCGGGGGTATGAACACTGAAGCTTTCTTT. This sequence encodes CASSGGGGMNTEAFF.

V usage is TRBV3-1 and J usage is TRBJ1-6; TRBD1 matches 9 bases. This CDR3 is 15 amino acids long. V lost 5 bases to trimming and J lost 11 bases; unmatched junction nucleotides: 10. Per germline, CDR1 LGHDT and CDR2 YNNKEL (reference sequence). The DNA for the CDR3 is TGTGCCAGCAGCGATGATCCGGGACAGGGCCCACCCCTCCACTTT. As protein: CASSDDPGQGPPLHF.

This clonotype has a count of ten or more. DNA for the CDR3: TGTGCCAGCAGCGCAACCGGGACAGGGCTAGATACGCAGTATTTT. Translating gives CASSATGTGLDTQYF. The chain links TRBV7-9 to TRBJ2-3, with 9 positions matching TRBD1. The CDR3 covers 15 residues. The trim removed 5 bases at V and 5 bases at J, leaving 8 bases unmatched. Germline V gives CDR1 SEHNR, CDR2 FQNEAQ (reference sequence).

The CDR3 nucleotides are TGTGCCAGCAGCTTTGGAGGGTCCCTGAATGAGCAGTTCTTC. This translates into CASSFGGSLNEQFF. This chain links TRBV9 with TRBJ2-1; weak D call: TRBD2 (6 bases). Per the germline V gene, CDR1 is SGDLS and CDR2 is YYNGEE. Trimming shortened V by 4 bases and J by 7 bases, and 15 bases separated the two germline ends. This CDR3 is built from 14 residues.

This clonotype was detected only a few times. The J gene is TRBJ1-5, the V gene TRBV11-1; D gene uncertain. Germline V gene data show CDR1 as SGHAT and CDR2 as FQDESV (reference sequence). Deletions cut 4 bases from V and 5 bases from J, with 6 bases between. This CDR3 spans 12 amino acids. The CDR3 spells CASSSGHQPQHF. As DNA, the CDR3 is TGTGCCAGCAGCTCAGGTCATCAGCCCCAGCATTTT.

The CDR3: CASSILPPGQGAGDTEAFF. CDR3 bases: TGTGCCAGCAGCATTCTTCCGCCGGGACAGGGGGCGGGGGACACTGAAGCTTTCTTT. J is TRBJ1-1 and V is TRBV7-2, with 12 bases that match TRBD1. The length of the CDR3 is 19 residues. V was clipped by 5 bases and J by 3 bases; unmatched bases: 16. Looked up from germline, CDR1 is SGHTA and CDR2 is FQGNSA. The whole variable domain, filled in from reference TRBV7-2 and TRBJ1-1, reads GAGVSQSPSNKVTEKGKDVELRCDPISGHTALYWYRQSLGQGLEFLIYFQGNSAPDKSGLPSDRFSAERTGGSVSTLTIQRTQQEDSAVYLCASSILPPGQGAGDTEAFFGQGTRLTVV.

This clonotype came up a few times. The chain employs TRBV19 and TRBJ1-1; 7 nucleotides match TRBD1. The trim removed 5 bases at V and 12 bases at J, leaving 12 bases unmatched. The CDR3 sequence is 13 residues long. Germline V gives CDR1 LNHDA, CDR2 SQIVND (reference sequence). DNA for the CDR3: TGTGCCAGTAGTCTCGGGACAGCTGGGGAGACTTTCTTT. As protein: CASSLGTAGETFF. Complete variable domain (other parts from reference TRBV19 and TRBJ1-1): DGGITQSPKYLFRKEGQNVTLSCEQNLNHDAMYWYRQDPGQGLRLIYYSQIVNDFQKGDIAEGYSVSREKKESFPLTVTSAQKNPTAFYLCASSLGTAGETFFGQGTRLTVV.

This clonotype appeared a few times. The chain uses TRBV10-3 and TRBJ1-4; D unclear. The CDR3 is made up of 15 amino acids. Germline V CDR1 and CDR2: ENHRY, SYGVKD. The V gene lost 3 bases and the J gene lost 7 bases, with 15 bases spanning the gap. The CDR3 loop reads CAISDGEERSEKLFF. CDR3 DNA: TGTGCCATCAGTGATGGGGAAGAGCGTAGTGAAAAACTGTTTTTT.

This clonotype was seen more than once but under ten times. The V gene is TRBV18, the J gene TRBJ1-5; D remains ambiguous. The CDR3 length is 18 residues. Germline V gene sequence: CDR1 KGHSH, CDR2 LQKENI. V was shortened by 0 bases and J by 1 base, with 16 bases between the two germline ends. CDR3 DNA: TGTGCCAGCTCACCACCCCCGGAGCCTTTCGGGAGCAATCAGCCCCAGCATTTT. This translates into CASSPPPEPFGSNQPQHF.